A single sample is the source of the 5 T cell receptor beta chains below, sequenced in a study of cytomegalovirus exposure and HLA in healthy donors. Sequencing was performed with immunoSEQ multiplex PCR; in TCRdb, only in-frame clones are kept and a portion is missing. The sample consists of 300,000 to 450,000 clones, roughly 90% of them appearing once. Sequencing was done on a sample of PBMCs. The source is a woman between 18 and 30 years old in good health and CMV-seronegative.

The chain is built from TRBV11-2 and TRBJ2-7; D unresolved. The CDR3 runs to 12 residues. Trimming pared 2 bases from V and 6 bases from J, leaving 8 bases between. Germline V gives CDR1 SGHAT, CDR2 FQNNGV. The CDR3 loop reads CASSLPNGEQYF. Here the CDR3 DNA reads TGTGCCAGCAGCTTACCCAACGGCGAGCAGTACTTC.

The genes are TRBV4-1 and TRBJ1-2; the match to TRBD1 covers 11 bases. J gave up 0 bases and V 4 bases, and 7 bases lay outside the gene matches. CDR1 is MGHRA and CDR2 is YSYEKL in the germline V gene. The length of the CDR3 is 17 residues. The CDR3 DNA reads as TGCGCCAGCAGCCCTGGACAGGGGGCTAACCCTAACTATGGCTACACCTTC. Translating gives CASSPGQGANPNYGYTF.

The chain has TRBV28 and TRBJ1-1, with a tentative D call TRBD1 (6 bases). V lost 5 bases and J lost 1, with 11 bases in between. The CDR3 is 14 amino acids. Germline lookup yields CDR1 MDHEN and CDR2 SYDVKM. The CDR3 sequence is CASSPRGGNTEAFF. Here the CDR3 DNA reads TGTGCCAGCAGTCCCAGGGGCGGGAACACTGAAGCTTTCTTT.

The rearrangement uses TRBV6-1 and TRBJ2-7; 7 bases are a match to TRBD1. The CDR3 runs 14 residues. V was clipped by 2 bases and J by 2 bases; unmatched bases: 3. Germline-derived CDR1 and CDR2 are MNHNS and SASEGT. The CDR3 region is CASSEWDRAYEQYF. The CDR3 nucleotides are TGTGCCAGCAGTGAATGGGACAGAGCCTACGAGCAGTACTTC.

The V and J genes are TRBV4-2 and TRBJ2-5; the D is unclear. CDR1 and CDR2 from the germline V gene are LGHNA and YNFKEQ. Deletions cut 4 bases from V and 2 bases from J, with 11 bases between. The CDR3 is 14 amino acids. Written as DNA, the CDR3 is TGTGCCAGCAGCCTGCTTTTCGGTCAAGAGACCCAGTACTTC. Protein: CASSLLFGQETQYF.